This TCR beta chain was retrieved from a study of T-cell memory formation after mild COVID-19. This clonotype has a handful of counts. Its antigen is still unknown. Germline V CDR1 and CDR2: ENHRY, SYGVKD. After removal of 4 bases from V and 6 bases from J, the junction contained 5 bases not matched to a gene. There are 14 residues in the CDR3. Constant-segment primers were used for 5'RACE, and the resulting TCR alpha and TCR beta cDNA libraries carried sample barcodes and UMIs. TCRdb passed the 5' RACE reads through MiXCR, listing each CDR3 protein once. The sample records roughly 400,000 distinct CDR3 sequences, about a sixth being singletons. General study points: Mostly located in CM and EM were contracting CD4+ clones, with contracting CD8+ clones located in EMRA. Within pre-infection memory, some responding clones were found, suggesting cross-reactive memory joined. The authors left the SARS-CoV-2 specificity of second-wave clones peaking on day 37 unconfirmed.

The chain uses TRBV10-3 and TRBJ2-7; the match to TRBD1 covers 11 bases. This TCR came from a man between 18 and 29 years old who had mild COVID-19 (a few samples of this study predate the infection). Cell type and time point are not known. Sequenced sample: PBMCs or a T cell subset sorted from them (not recorded which). CDR3 DNA sequence: TGTGCCATCAGTGTTCCCGGGACAGGGGGCGAGCAGTACTTC. Protein: CAISVPGTGGEQYF.